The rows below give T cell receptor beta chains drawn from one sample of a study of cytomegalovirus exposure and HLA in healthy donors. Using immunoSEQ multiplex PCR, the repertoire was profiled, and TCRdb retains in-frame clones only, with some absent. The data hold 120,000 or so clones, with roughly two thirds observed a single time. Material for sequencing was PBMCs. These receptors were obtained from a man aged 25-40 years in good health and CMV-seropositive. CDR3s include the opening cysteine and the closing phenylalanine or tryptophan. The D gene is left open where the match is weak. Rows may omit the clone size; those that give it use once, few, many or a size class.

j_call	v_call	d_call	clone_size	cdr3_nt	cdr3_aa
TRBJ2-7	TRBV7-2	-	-	TGTGCCAGCAGCTTATCCACTTACCTGAACTCCTACGAGCAGTACTTC	CASSLSTYLNSYEQYF
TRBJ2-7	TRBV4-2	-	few	TGTGCCAGCAGCCAAGATGGGCAGGGGTTTACCTACGAGCAGTACTTC	CASSQDGQGFTYEQYF
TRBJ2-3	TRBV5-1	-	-	TGCGCCAGCAGCTTGAATCCACCTAACACAGATACGCAGTATTTT	CASSLNPPNTDTQYF
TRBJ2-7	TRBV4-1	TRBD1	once	TGCGCCAGCAGCCCACAGGGGGCAAGAGAGCAGTACTTC	CASSPQGAREQYF
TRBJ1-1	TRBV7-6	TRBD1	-	TGTGCCAGCAGTTCTACCGGGACAGGCAACACTGAAGCTTTCTTT	CASSSTGTGNTEAFF
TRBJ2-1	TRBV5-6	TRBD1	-	TGTGCCAGCAGCTGGAAATTGACAGGGGGAGGCAATGAGCAGTTCTTC	CASSWKLTGGGNEQFF
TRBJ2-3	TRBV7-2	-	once	TGTGCCAGCAGCTTATTCCGAGATACGCAGTATTTT	CASSLFRDTQYF
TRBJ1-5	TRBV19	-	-	TGTGCCAGTACCCGAGGTGGGGCAGGTTGGAGCAATCAGCCCCAGCATTTT	CASTRGGAGWSNQPQHF
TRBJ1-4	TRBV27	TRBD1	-	TGTGCCAGCAGACACATCCACAGGGGTGCTAATGAAAAACTGTTTTTT	CASRHIHRGANEKLFF
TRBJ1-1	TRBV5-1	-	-	TGCGCCAGCAGCTTGGACAGGGAGGGAGCTTTCTTT	CASSLDREGAFF
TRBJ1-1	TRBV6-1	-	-	TGTGCCAGCAGTGTACAGCCAGGGGTTATGAACACTGAAGCTTTCTTT	CASSVQPGVMNTEAFF
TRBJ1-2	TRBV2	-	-	TGTGCCAGCAGTGTGTCAGGCTGGGGCTACACCTTC	CASSVSGWGYTF
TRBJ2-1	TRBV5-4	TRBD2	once	TGTGCCAGCAGGATAGCGGGAGGAACCTACAATGAGCAGTTCTTC	CASRIAGGTYNEQFF
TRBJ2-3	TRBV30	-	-	TGTGCCTGGGCAGTGGTAGATACGCAGTATTTT	CAWAVVDTQYF
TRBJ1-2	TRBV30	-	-	TGTGCCTGGAGCCCCCTGGTGAGCACCTTC	CAWSPLVSTF
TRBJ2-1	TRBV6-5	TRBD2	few	TGTGCCAGCAGTTACTCGGGACTAGCGGGAGGTGGTGAGCAGTTCTTC	CASSYSGLAGGGEQFF
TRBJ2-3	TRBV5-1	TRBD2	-	TGCGCCAGCAGCTTGGGGACTAGCGGGTCTTCCACAGATACGCAGTATTTT	CASSLGTSGSSTDTQYF
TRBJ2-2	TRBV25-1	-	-	TGTGCCAGCAGTGCATCCAGAACAGCGAACACCGGGGAGCTGTTTTTT	CASSASRTANTGELFF
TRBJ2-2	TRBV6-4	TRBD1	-	TGTGCCAGCAGTGCGCAGGGGGAATGGACCGGGGAGCTGTTTTTT	CASSAQGEWTGELFF
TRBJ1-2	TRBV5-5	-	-	TGTGCCAGCAGCTTAGACACAGCTAACTATGGCTACACCTTC	CASSLDTANYGYTF
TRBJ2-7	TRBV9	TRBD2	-	TGTGCCAGCAGCGCTCTAGCGGGAGAGGAAGACGAGCAGTACTTC	CASSALAGEEDEQYF
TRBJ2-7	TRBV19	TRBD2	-	TGTGCCAGTAGTATAATCTATTCTAGCGGGAGGTCAAGCTCCTACGAGCAGTACTTC	CASSIIYSSGRSSSYEQYF
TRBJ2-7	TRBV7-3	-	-	TGTGCCAGCAGCTTAGGCGGGAACTCCTACGAGCAGTACTTC	CASSLGGNSYEQYF
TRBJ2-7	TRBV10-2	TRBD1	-	TGCGCCAGCAGTGAGTCGACAGGGGGCGACTACGAGCAGTACTTC	CASSESTGGDYEQYF
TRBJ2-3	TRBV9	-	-	TGTGCCAGCAGCGCACCTTGGACTAGCACAGATACGCAGTATTTT	CASSAPWTSTDTQYF
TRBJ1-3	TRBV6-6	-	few	TGTGCCAGCAGTTACTCCCCGGGAGCGGTGGACACCATATATTTT	CASSYSPGAVDTIYF
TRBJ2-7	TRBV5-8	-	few	TGTGCCAGCAGCCCCCGACAGGCCAGGGGCTACGAGCAGTACTTC	CASSPRQARGYEQYF